This entry concerns a single T cell receptor (beta chain). The clone's antigen remains unknown. Per-base qualities were not stored, and no clone one base away is much larger. The sample carries other DNA sequences with the same CDR3. The time point label on this specimen signifies: baseline before first vaccination. Vaccinee samples came from UK trials COV001 and COV002, including a single-blind randomized controlled phase 2/3 trial of AZD1222 (ChAdOx1 nCoV-19) in healthy adults. Trial participant PBMC samples were collected at day 0 and day 28 after the second dose for TCRbeta chain sequencing. V lost 5 bases and J lost 2 bases; the stretch between them is 3 bases long. The CDR3, cysteine through phenylalanine, is 12 amino acids long. Left in the record is the CDR3 DNA by itself, 36 bases read in frame from the first base. Looking up the germline V gene yields CDR1 SGHVS and CDR2 FQNEAQ. This entry belongs to a study of T cell responses to AZD1222 COVID-19 vaccine (dated by TCRdb to 2020 to 2023). Describing the broader study: AZD1222 recipients given second doses at about 4 weeks or at about 12 weeks were pooled, since spike-specific TCR depth and breadth were not found to differ between the two schedules. A total of just over 230 trial participants underwent TCR sequencing, of whom some 200 had received two doses of AZD1222 and some 26 had received two doses of the MenACWY control vaccine. Trial participants were enrolled by age into 18-55, 56-69 and 70-plus year subgroups, with about 150, 28 and 57 TCR-sequenced participants respectively. Here is what the overall study found, with its caveats: In the small 56-69-year group, the increase in depth fell short of significance, most likely because of low power. Conclusions about previously exposed vaccinees were limited because only a handful of AZD1222 recipients were SARS-CoV-2 seropositive at baseline. CD4 TCRs associated with the vaccine covered the entire spike protein, and the dominant responses were in regions 160-218 and 743-854. Because no day 14 peak-response samples were available, repertoires were characterized only after the peak T cell response. After two AZD1222 doses, spike-specific TCR breadth and depth were significantly higher than at day 0 and than in MenACWY recipients. Most participants were white British and females outnumbered males, and the authors suggested that clonal diversity may have been underestimated. Epitopes outside the regions mutated in the B.1.351 and B.1.1.7 variants were reportedly recognized by nearly half of the unique spike-specific TCRs.

The CDR3 regions of human TCRbeta chains were analyzed by immunosequencing. The paper's processing steps were these. TCRs in the repertoires were compared against a reference library of SARS-CoV-2-specific TCRs that had been generated with the MIRA antigen-specificity platform. Breadth was defined as the fraction of unique TCRs that were SARS-CoV-2-associated. Depth was defined as the fraction of total T cells that were SARS-CoV-2-associated. Using the MIRA data, each spike-specific TCR was mapped to the spike region that the TCR reacts to and placed in a CD4 or CD8 class. Log10-transformed breadth and depth values were compared by one-way ANOVA with Sidak's multiple comparisons tests. TCRdb's version of the immuneACCESS table is confined to in-frame rearrangements and falls short of the full clone set. An unresolved V gene accounts for under half of the shortfall where checked; the remainder is of unknown origin. V and J calls and clone size follow that table, whereas D and trimming were derived from the DNA. This sample has 200,000 or so clones in its table, and roughly 90% of those were observed once. 0.99% of the sample goes to the ten largest clones.

The sample consisted of peripheral blood, taken on day 0 of AZD1222 vaccination. This chain joins TRBV7-8 to TRBJ2-2; the D gene is unclear. This sequence originates from an adult in good health. The CDR3 reads CASSSNTGELFF. The DNA reads TGTGCCAGCAGCAGCAACACCGGGGAGCTGTTTTTT.